Below, 10 T cell receptor beta chains from the same sample are listed, as sequenced in a study of blood T cell repertoires in COVID-19. Clones were sequenced by immunoSEQ multiplex PCR, and TCRdb holds only the in-frame ones, with some missing. The table has roughly 100,000 clones, approximately 85% seen once. Sequencing was done on a sample of peripheral blood. These receptors were taken from a man between 60 and 70 years old with acute or convalescent COVID-19.

The chain employs TRBV18 and TRBJ2-3, with 7 bases that match TRBD1. Germline assignment: CDR1 KGHSH and CDR2 LQKENI. The CDR3 runs to 15 residues. The V and J ends lost 4 bases and 2 bases, in that order; junction bases with no gene match: 6. CDR3 in amino acids: CASSLDRAFTDTQYF. In DNA, the CDR3 is TGTGCCAGCTCACTAGACAGGGCCTTCACAGATACGCAGTATTTT.

The chain couples TRBV6-5 to TRBJ1-1; 11 positions match TRBD1. J gave up 6 bases and V 8 bases, and 11 bases lay outside the gene matches. Looked up from germline, CDR1 is MNHEY and CDR2 is SVGAGI. CDR3 length: 15 amino acids. CDR3 sequence: CASGPWTGGTPEAFF. The CDR3 DNA sequence: TGTGCCAGCGGGCCCTGGACAGGGGGCACCCCTGAAGCTTTCTTT.

The rearrangement joins TRBV19 to TRBJ2-1; 10 bases agree with TRBD1. Germline lookup yields CDR1 LNHDA and CDR2 SQIVND (reference sequence). The V and J ends lost 0 bases and 4 bases, in that order; junction bases with no gene match: 6. CDR3 size: 17 residues. The CDR3 nucleotides read TGTGCCAGTAGTATAGATTTCGGGGACAGGGGATACAATGAGCAGTTCTTC. This translates into CASSIDFGDRGYNEQFF.

This chain uses TRBV11-3 with TRBJ2-7; TRBD2 matches 11 bases. This CDR3 has 16 residues. The V gene's germline CDR1 is SGHNT and CDR2 YENEEA. Germline trimming cut 6 bases from V and 3 bases from J; bases unmatched to any gene: 10. The CDR3 region is CASSLGASGGNYEQYF. As DNA, the CDR3 is TGTGCCAGCAGTCTGGGGGCTAGCGGGGGGAACTACGAGCAGTACTTC.

The rearrangement links TRBV11-1 to TRBJ2-7; 8 bases match TRBD1. J gave up 3 bases and V 5 bases, and 6 bases lay outside the gene matches. The length of the CDR3 is 14 residues. Germline V lookup: CDR1 SGHAT, CDR2 FQDESV (reference sequence). The DNA of the CDR3 is TGTGCCAGCAGCCGAGACAGGGGAGGCTACGAGCAGTACTTC. Translating it yields CASSRDRGGYEQYF.

The sample holds a few counts of this clone. The chain uses TRBV28 and TRBJ1-2, with 7 bases aligning to TRBD1. This CDR3 has 13 amino acids. Germline V CDR1 and CDR2: MDHEN, SYDVKM. After removal of 8 bases from V and 8 bases from J, the junction contained 11 bases not matched to a gene. The CDR3 coding sequence is TGTGCCAGCGCGTCCGAGGGGGCGCGGGGCTACACCTTC. Translation gives CASASEGARGYTF.

This clone was recorded once. The chain carries TRBV28 and TRBJ2-7; 7 bases align to TRBD2. With 6 bases clipped from V and 5 bases from J, the junction kept 10 bases outside the gene matches. The CDR3 runs to 14 residues. CDR1 MDHEN and CDR2 SYDVKM come from the germline V gene. The CDR3 nucleotides are TGTGCCAGCAGCCCGCCCCCTGGGAGGGACGAGCAGTACTTC. Amino acid sequence: CASSPPPGRDEQYF.

This clone was found a few times. V usage is TRBV7-2 and J usage is TRBJ1-4, with TRBD1 matching over 7 bases. V shed 4 bases and J 8 bases; nucleotides not matched to a gene: 7. This CDR3 contains 14 residues. The germline V gene has CDR1 SGHTA and CDR2 FQGNSA. CDR3 loop: CASSSRQGREKLFF. Written as DNA, the CDR3 is TGTGCCAGCAGCTCAAGACAGGGCCGGGAAAAACTGTTTTTT.

This chain connects TRBV18 to TRBJ1-5, with 12 bases identical to TRBD1. Germline CDR1 KGHSH, CDR2 LQKENI. This CDR3 is built from 20 residues. The trim removed 6 bases at V and 5 bases at J, leaving 20 bases unmatched. DNA of the CDR3: TGTGCCAGCTCCTCTATTCCCCCGCGCCCGGGACAGGGGGCCGATCAGCCCCAGCATTTT. Protein sequence: CASSSIPPRPGQGADQPQHF.

The chain employs TRBV5-1 and TRBJ2-7; D is possibly TRBD2 (5 bases). Germline values: CDR1 SGHRS, CDR2 YFSETQ. Trimming removed 3 bases from V and 9 bases from J, with 19 bases in between. The CDR3 consists of 14 residues. DNA of the CDR3: TGCGCCAGCAGCTGGAGGTTTAGATCCATTGGGCAGTACTTC. Its translation is CASSWRFRSIGQYF.